This is a list of T cell receptor beta chains from one sample in a study of blood T cell repertoires in COVID-19. This table comes from immunoSEQ multiplex PCR, and its TCRdb copy is limited to in-frame clones, with some not included. Counted here are under 65,000 clones, about 90% occurring once; the ten biggest clones make up roughly 1.4%. The specimen was peripheral blood. These receptors were collected from a man aged 60 to 69 with acute or convalescent COVID-19. The CDR3 runs from the conserved cysteine through the conserved F or W. D genes are given only for firm matches. Not every row has a clone size; where given, it reads once, few, many or a size class.

v_gene: TRBV5-1; abundance: NA; d_gene: TRBD1; j_gene: TRBJ1-3; CDR3nt: TGCGCCAGCAGCGTGGGACAGGGGGCTGGAAACACCATATATTTT; CDR3aa: CASSVGQGAGNTIYF
v_gene: TRBV18; abundance: NA; d_gene: NA; j_gene: TRBJ1-2; CDR3nt: TGTGCCAGCTCACCGGGGGGTACTAACTATGGCTACACCTTC; CDR3aa: CASSPGGTNYGYTF
v_gene: TRBV12-3/TRBV12-4; abundance: NA; d_gene: NA; j_gene: TRBJ1-2; CDR3nt: TGTGCCACCTCAGGGGATAACTATGGCTACGCCTTC; CDR3aa: CATSGDNYGYAF
v_gene: TRBV3-1/TRBV3-2; abundance: NA; d_gene: NA; j_gene: TRBJ2-1; CDR3nt: TGTGCCAGCAGCCACCCTAGCGCGGTTCAGTTCACCAATGAGCAGTTCTTC; CDR3aa: CASSHPSAVQFTNEQFF
v_gene: TRBV11-1; abundance: NA; d_gene: TRBD1; j_gene: TRBJ1-2; CDR3nt: TGTGCCAGCAGCCTAGACAGGGGATCGGCTGGCTACACCTTC; CDR3aa: CASSLDRGSAGYTF
v_gene: TRBV6-4; abundance: NA; d_gene: TRBD2; j_gene: TRBJ2-1; CDR3nt: TGTGCCAGCTCTCGGAATAGCGGGAGTGTCGATGAGCAGTTCTTC; CDR3aa: CASSRNSGSVDEQFF
v_gene: TRBV6-5; abundance: NA; d_gene: NA; j_gene: TRBJ2-5; CDR3nt: TGTGCCAGCAGTCGGTCTCAAGAGACCCAGTACTTC; CDR3aa: CASSRSQETQYF
v_gene: TRBV11-3; abundance: NA; d_gene: NA; j_gene: TRBJ1-2; CDR3nt: TGTGCCAGCAGCTTAGGAGGACAGAGACTCTATGGCTACACCTTC; CDR3aa: CASSLGGQRLYGYTF
v_gene: TRBV24-1; abundance: NA; d_gene: TRBD1; j_gene: TRBJ2-7; CDR3nt: TGTGCCACCAGTGGCGCCCCGGGACAGGGCCGCTACGAGCAGTACTTC; CDR3aa: CATSGAPGQGRYEQYF
v_gene: TRBV11-2; abundance: once; d_gene: TRBD1; j_gene: TRBJ1-3; CDR3nt: TGTGCCAGCAGGCCCCGGGACAGGGGCTCTGGAAACACCATATATTTT; CDR3aa: CASRPRDRGSGNTIYF
v_gene: TRBV4-3; abundance: NA; d_gene: NA; j_gene: TRBJ1-5; CDR3nt: TGCGCCAGCAGCCAAGGTATCGGGGAAAGACAGCCCCAGCATTTT; CDR3aa: CASSQGIGERQPQHF
v_gene: TRBV28; abundance: NA; d_gene: NA; j_gene: TRBJ1-3; CDR3nt: TGTGCCAGCAGTATAGCCGGACTTCTTGGAAACACCATATATTTT; CDR3aa: CASSIAGLLGNTIYF
v_gene: TRBV5-1; abundance: NA; d_gene: TRBD1; j_gene: TRBJ2-2; CDR3nt: TGCGCCAGCAGCTTGGGCAGGGGGCGAGGTACGAACACCGGGGAGCTGTTTTTT; CDR3aa: CASSLGRGRGTNTGELFF